The present T cell receptor beta chain was sequenced within a study of blood T cell repertoires in COVID-19. In the study overall: Donors in the United States, Italy and Spain gave samples during acute or convalescent COVID-19.

Seattle's enrolled individuals joined amid active infection and were then monitored longitudinally. Germline loops: CDR1 LGHNA, CDR2 YNFKEQ. V gave up 1 base and J gave up 8 bases, with 18 bases separating them. CDR3 length equals 16 residues. In the original processing: For nucleated cells, counts were estimated from reference gene primer amplification. Here immunoSEQ multiplex PCR was the method, and the copy in TCRdb shows in-frame clones only, minus some. The DNA gave D and trimming, while V, J and clone size come from that table. The sample has some 290,000 clones; about 86% are singletons. This sequence was found in a woman in her thirties with COVID-19, enrolled during active disease. Sequenced sample: peripheral blood. The chain is built from TRBV4-2 and TRBJ2-1; TRBD1 is a possible D gene (5 bases). The CDR3 loop is CASSQALQTDTHEQFF. CDR3 DNA sequence: TGTGCCAGCAGCCAAGCCCTCCAGACGGACACGCATGAGCAGTTCTTC.